This TCR beta chain originates from a study of CD8 T cells in ankylosing spondylitis. Scientists made TCR beta libraries using quantitative 5'-RACE with molecular barcodes. One entry per CDR3 protein, called by TCRdb with MiXCR from the 5' RACE reads. The sample has under 150,000 distinct CDR3 sequences, 8% to 9% seen once; the top ten hold about 7.1%. This clonotype was seen more than once but under ten times. Its cognate antigen is unknown. The CDR3 is made up of 15 amino acids. CDR1 and CDR2 (germline): ENHRY, SYGVKD. Trimming at V came to 2 bases and at J to 9 bases, leaving 11 bases not matched to a gene. Study-level points and caveats: Certain motif variants had earlier been reported in reactive arthritis synovial fluid and blood. The clones that were linked to disease were reported to be significantly enriched in matched synovial fluid samples from ankylosing spondylitis patients. Clones linked to disease, bearing a CD8+ phenotype, were relatively rare in peripheral blood.

The gene calls are TRBV10-3 and TRBJ2-7, with TRBD1 matching 9 bases. The sequence was obtained from a male donor with ankylosing spondylitis. Sequenced material: synovial fluid, either unsorted or a sorted T cell fraction (not recorded which). CDR3 amino acids: CAISEGQGLMLGQYF. In nucleotides, the CDR3 is TGTGCCATCAGTGAGGGACAGGGGTTGATGTTGGGGCAGTACTTC.